Presented here are 24 T cell receptor beta chains from one specimen sequenced in a study of shared clonotypes between healthy human individuals. Method: immunoSEQ multiplex PCR; TCRdb's copy keeps in-frame clones and lacks some. The sample shows approximately 2,000,000 clones, around 95% of them seen only once. The naive CD8 fraction comprised CD45RO-negative cells positively selected for CCR7 and excluded terminally differentiated effector memory CD45RA+ cells. The sequencing sample was made of naive CD8+ T cells from PBMCs. The receptors originated from a man aged 18 to 30 in good health. Some clones in this sample may be carry-over from other donors' samples.

The J gene is TRBJ2-2, the V gene TRBV7-9; TRBD1 matches at 8 bases. Germline V gives CDR1 SEHNR, CDR2 FQNEAQ (reference sequence). This CDR3 spans 18 amino acids. Germline trimming cut 5 bases from V and 6 bases from J; bases unmatched to any gene: 17. CDR3 in DNA: TGTGCCAGCAGCCCCCGGACAGGGACAAGGGGCGGCTCCGGGGAGCTGTTTTTT. Amino acid sequence: CASSPRTGTRGGSGELFF.

J is TRBJ2-6 and V is TRBV9; D tentatively reads TRBD1 or TRBD2 (5 bases each). V gave up 0 bases and J gave up 2 bases, with 9 bases separating them. The germline V gene encodes CDR1 SGDLS and CDR2 YYNGEE. This CDR3 has 16 amino acids. The CDR3 loop is CASSVALGAGANVLTF. As DNA, the CDR3 is TGTGCCAGCAGCGTAGCTTTGGGGGCTGGGGCCAACGTCCTGACTTTC. The full variable domain, its missing parts supplied by reference TRBV9 and TRBJ2-6, is DSGVTQTPKHLITATGQRVTLRCSPRSGDLSVYWYQQSLDQGLQFLIQYYNGEERAKGNILERFSAQQFPDLHSELNLSSLELGDSALYFCASSVALGAGANVLTFGAGSRLTVL.

This chain links TRBV28 with TRBJ1-3, with no clear D. This CDR3 has 17 amino acids. V dropped 8 bases and J dropped 0 bases, with 20 bases sitting between them. Germline V gene data show CDR1 as MDHEN and CDR2 as SYDVKM. CDR3 in DNA: TGTGCCAGCTCTACCCCGGGCCTGGGTGGCTCTGGAAACACCATATATTTT. Translation: CASSTPGLGGSGNTIYF.

V gene TRBV4-3 combines with J gene TRBJ2-7; TRBD2 might be the D (6 bases). V gave up 0 bases and J gave up 0 bases, with 12 bases separating them. The CDR3 contains 16 residues. Germline loops: CDR1 LGHNA, CDR2 YSLEER. The CDR3 region has the DNA TGCGCCAGCAGCCAAGATAGGAGGGTGTCCTCCTACGAGCAGTACTTC. It yields the protein CASSQDRRVSSYEQYF.

The chain couples TRBV6-1 to TRBJ2-2; D gene ambiguous. The V gene lost 2 bases and the J gene lost 6 bases, with 16 bases spanning the gap. This CDR3 region has 16 residues. The germline V gene encodes CDR1 MNHNS and CDR2 SASEGT. The chain's CDR3 is CASSEHKLALAGELFF. The CDR3 DNA reads TGTGCCAGCAGTGAACATAAACTGGCCTTGGCCGGGGAGCTGTTTTTT.

The CDR3 sequence is CASSQGLAFNEQFF. DNA of the CDR3: TGTGCCAGCAGCCAAGGACTAGCGTTCAATGAGCAGTTCTTC. V usage is TRBV7-9 and J usage is TRBJ2-1; 9 nucleotides line up with TRBD2. This CDR3 region has 14 residues. CDR1 and CDR2 (germline): SEHNR, FQNEAQ (reference sequence). The junction had 5 bases not matched to a gene; V was cut back by 5 bases and J by 6 bases. Supplemented by reference TRBV7-9 and TRBJ2-1, the full variable domain reads DTGVSQNPRHKITKRGQNVTFRCDPISEHNRLYWYRQTLGQGPEFLTYFQNEAQLEKSRLLSDRFSAERPKGSFSTLEIQRTEQGDSAMYLCASSQGLAFNEQFFGPGTRLTVL.

The chain couples TRBV29-1 to TRBJ2-5; no clear D gene. The CDR3 extends over 11 amino acids. Looked up from germline, CDR1 is SQVTM and CDR2 is ANQGSEA. V was clipped by 4 bases and J by 11 bases, with 14 bases between them. CDR3 amino acids: CSVVVVDAQYF. CDR3 sequence (DNA): TGCAGCGTTGTTGTTGTCGACGCTCAGTACTTC.

The genes are TRBV29-1 and TRBJ2-7; unclear D gene. The CDR3 is 14 amino acids. Germline CDR1 reads SQVTM; CDR2 reads ANQGSEA. V lost 5 bases to trimming and J lost 3 bases, with 17 bases between them. CDR3 sequence (DNA): TGCAGCGTTCATACCCGTGGTGAACTCTACGAGCAGTACTTC. It yields the protein CSVHTRGELYEQYF.

This clone was found once. The J gene is TRBJ2-5, the V gene TRBV5-1; 12 bases are shared with TRBD1. J gave up 5 bases and V 6 bases, and 11 bases lay outside the gene matches. Germline V gene sequence: CDR1 SGHRS, CDR2 YFSETQ. The CDR3 has 16 amino acids. Here the CDR3 reads CASKVWGQGASETQYF. For the CDR3, the DNA is TGCGCCAGCAAGGTCTGGGGACAGGGGGCGTCGGAGACCCAGTACTTC.

J is TRBJ1-5 and V is TRBV5-1, with D possibly being TRBD1 (5 bases). The CDR3 has 16 amino acids. Germline CDR1 and CDR2: SGHRS and YFSETQ. The germline V and J ends were trimmed by 4 bases and 4 bases, with 18 bases remaining between them. DNA of the CDR3: TGCGCCAGCAGCCCGGGGCAAGGCGGGAGGAATCAGCCCCAGCATTTT. Its protein product is CASSPGQGGRNQPQHF.

This rearrangement joins TRBV28 to TRBJ1-3, with 7 bases that match TRBD1. The CDR3 consists of 15 residues. CDR1 MDHEN and CDR2 SYDVKM come from the germline V gene. The ends lost 5 bases at V and 0 bases at J; junction bases unmatched: 4. This chain's CDR3 is CASSDRDHSGNTIYF. The CDR3 coding sequence is TGTGCCAGCAGTGACAGGGACCACTCTGGAAACACCATATATTTT.

This clone was detected only once. The chain joins TRBV27 to TRBJ2-5, with 9 bases aligning to TRBD1. Per the germline V gene, CDR1 is MNHEY and CDR2 is SMNVEV (reference sequence). This CDR3 region has 16 residues. The trim removed 5 bases at V and 2 bases at J, leaving 9 bases unmatched. For the CDR3, the DNA is TGTGCCAGCAGTCGACTCGGACAGGGGCGTCAAGAGACCCAGTACTTC. It translates to CASSRLGQGRQETQYF.

This clone appeared a single time. The genes are TRBV4-3 and TRBJ2-7, with TRBD1 matching over 7 bases. This CDR3 is 17 amino acids long. The V segment lost 1 base and the J segment 0 bases; nucleotides outside the gene matches: 9. Germline V gene sequence: CDR1 LGHNA, CDR2 YSLEER. The CDR3 spells CASSQGTGTEVSYEQYF. CDR3 nucleotides: TGCGCCAGCAGCCAAGGGACCGGGACAGAGGTCTCCTACGAGCAGTACTTC.

This chain links TRBV2 with TRBJ2-1; D unclear. Trimming pared 4 bases from V and 7 bases from J, leaving 14 bases between. CDR1 is SNHLY and CDR2 is FYNNEI in the germline V gene. There are 14 residues in the CDR3. The CDR3 here is CASSAQRALNEQFF. CDR3 sequence (DNA): TGTGCCAGCAGTGCGCAACGGGCTTTAAATGAGCAGTTCTTC.

This sequence joins TRBV7-9 and TRBJ1-2; TRBD1 aligns across 8 bases. The CDR3 contains 16 residues. With V trimmed by 1 base and J by 3 bases, 7 bases remained unmatched. Germline V gene sequence: CDR1 SEHNR, CDR2 FQNEAQ (reference sequence). CDR3 protein: CASSLGTAGGDYGYTF. In DNA, the CDR3 is TGTGCCAGCAGCTTAGGTACGGCAGGGGGCGACTATGGCTACACCTTC.

The gene calls are TRBV9 and TRBJ1-1, with D possibly TRBD1 on 6 matching bases. CDR3 length: 14 residues. V was shortened by 0 bases and J by 5 bases, with 11 bases between the two germline ends. Germline-derived CDR1 and CDR2 are SGDLS and YYNGEE. The CDR3 DNA follows: TGTGCCAGCAGCGTAGGACAGGCAACGACTGAAGCTTTCTTT. Its protein product is CASSVGQATTEAFF.

The genes are TRBV7-9 and TRBJ2-2, with D uncertain. The germline V and J ends were trimmed by 5 bases and 2 bases, with 12 bases remaining between them. Looked up from germline, CDR1 is SEHNR and CDR2 is FQNEAQ (reference sequence). The CDR3 loop spans 15 amino acids. CDR3 coding DNA: TGTGCCAGCAGCCCGCGTAGCCACAACACCGGGGAGCTGTTTTTT. Translated, it gives CASSPRSHNTGELFF. The full variable domain, in which reference TRBV7-9 and TRBJ2-2 provide the parts outside the CDR3, is DTGVSQNPRHKITKRGQNVTFRCDPISEHNRLYWYRQTLGQGPEFLTYFQNEAQLEKSRLLSDRFSAERPKGSFSTLEIQRTEQGDSAMYLCASSPRSHNTGELFFGEGSRLTVL.

Regarding this clone: The identical CDR3 is also encoded by other nucleotide sequences in the sample. The V and J genes are TRBV28 and TRBJ1-1; D ambiguous. Between the trimmed V and J ends, which lost 3 bases and 1 base, there was a span of 9 bases. The length of the CDR3 is 14 residues. Germline CDR1 MDHEN, CDR2 SYDVKM. CDR3 in amino acids: CASSLRVRNTEAFF. The CDR3, as DNA: TGTGCCAGCAGTTTGAGGGTAAGGAACACTGAAGCTTTCTTT.

The chain joins TRBV7-9 to TRBJ1-4; D remains unclear. The CDR3 has 12 residues. In germline, CDR1 is SEHNR, CDR2 FQNEAQ (reference sequence). V was clipped by 2 bases and J by 6 bases, with 4 bases between them. The CDR3 DNA reads as TGTGCCAGCAGCTTAAATTATGAAAAACTGTTTTTT. Its translation: CASSLNYEKLFF.

The J gene is TRBJ2-7, the V gene TRBV9, with TRBD2 matching over 8 bases. CDR1 is SGDLS, CDR2 YYNGEE, per germline. With 0 bases clipped from V and 4 bases from J, the junction kept 9 bases outside the gene matches. The CDR3 is made up of 16 amino acids. The DNA for the CDR3 is TGTGCCAGCAGCGTAGAAGGCAGCGGGAGATTTTACGAGCAGTACTTC. Translated: CASSVEGSGRFYEQYF.

V gene TRBV28 combines with J gene TRBJ1-4; 10 bases are a match to TRBD1. This CDR3 comprises 15 residues. The germline gives CDR1 MDHEN, CDR2 SYDVKM. J lost 8 bases, V lost 4 bases, and 7 bases had no gene match. The CDR3 DNA reads TGTGCCAGCAGTTCCTCCGGGACAGGGGACGAAAAACTGTTTTTT. Amino acids: CASSSSGTGDEKLFF.

The rearrangement links TRBV19 to TRBJ2-7; D might be TRBD1 or TRBD2, each matching 5 bases. Germline V CDR1 and CDR2: LNHDA, SQIVND (reference sequence). With 5 bases removed from V and 3 bases from J, the gap between germline ends came to 20 bases. This CDR3 is built from 16 residues. The CDR3 loop is CASSPRRLGTHYEQYF. Here the CDR3 DNA reads TGTGCCAGTAGTCCGCGAAGACTCGGGACCCACTACGAGCAGTACTTC.

The chain has TRBV11-2 and TRBJ2-7; perhaps D is TRBD1 or TRBD2 (5 bases each). The length of the CDR3 is 12 residues. V was pared by 5 bases and J by 3 bases, with 8 bases between. Germline V gives CDR1 SGHAT, CDR2 FQNNGV. This CDR3 is CASSHGGYEQYF. In nucleotides, the CDR3 is TGTGCCAGCAGCCATGGGGGCTACGAGCAGTACTTC.

This clone was found a few times. The sample has other DNA sequences that encode this CDR3 too. The chain couples TRBV12-5 to TRBJ2-1; perhaps TRBD2 as D (6 bases). Trimming stripped 3 bases from V and 3 bases from J, with 6 bases between. There are 13 residues in the CDR3. Germline V gene data show CDR1 as LGHNT and CDR2 as FRNRAP. The chain's CDR3 is CASGLAGYNEQFF. In DNA form, the CDR3 reads TGTGCTAGTGGTTTAGCGGGCTACAATGAGCAGTTCTTC.